This TCR beta chain was obtained from a study of T cells in Graves' hyperthyroidism and ophthalmopathy (dated by TCRdb to about 2019). The study in broad terms: A discovery cohort of roughly 96 patients, 43 with Graves' ophthalmopathy and under 60 with stable Graves' hyperthyroidism, was used to find distinguishing TCR V-J signatures. The study also compared thyroid tissue and blood T-cell repertoires from about six Graves' hyperthyroidism patients. Following sampling, methimazole starting at 30 mg daily was given to hyperthyroidism patients, and high-dose intravenous methylprednisolone was given to ophthalmopathy patients. An independent validation cohort of under 20 hyperthyroidism patients and 17 patients who later progressed to ophthalmopathy tested prospective prediction of ophthalmopathy. The 90 to 100 discovery patients were randomly divided into training and test sets at a 7:3 ratio. The paper reports TCR Vbeta CDR3 sequencing of some 140 peripheral blood samples: fewer than 50 ophthalmopathy, under 85 hyperthyroidism and around 17 progressor patients. Results the study describes overall, beyond this receptor: Sample size was not statistically predetermined, and investigators were not blinded to group allocation. In validation, the model predicted progression to ophthalmopathy a median of 6.5 months before onset, with approximately 71% sensitivity and almost 75% specificity. Ophthalmopathy was separated from stable hyperthyroidism by a 13 V-J signature model, with roughly 88% sensitivity and about 81% specificity obtained in cross-validation and 80%/75% obtained in testing. Most expanded thyroid clonotypes (frequency above 0.001) were also detected in blood, a finding suggesting that blood repertoires may reflect thyroid immune responses.

This clonotype was seen more than once but under ten times. Its antigen is currently not known. At one of its ends the junction is not consistent with the germline gene, which may arise from a read error. TCR beta CDR3 regions were amplified from RNA transcripts. For the first round of RT-PCR on the TCR CDR3, the HTBI primer set was used together with the Qiagen OneStep RT-PCR kit. Libraries were constructed in a second round of multiplex PCR, after which size selection and purification were performed. Paired-end sequencing of the libraries was performed with 100 bp reads on an Illumina HiSeq2000. Turning to the authors' computational methods: SOAPnuke was used to process the raw data, throwing out any read that contained adapters or uncalled bases, had a mean Phred below 15, or lacked an exact constant-primer or identifier match. High-quality paired reads were merged with COPE v1.2.5, and unique nucleotide sequences were defined as clonotypes. Clonotypes were aligned to IMGT TRBV, TRBD and TRBJ reference segments using MiTCR v1.1. The analysis was restricted to V-J combinations with a frequency above 0.0001, which together covered about 99% of the repertoires. A TCS score was defined as the ratio of F50 (clonal expansion) to E x V (chaos), with BLOSUM62-based TCRdist applied between CDR3 peptides within each V-J. Welch's t-statistics and random forest reduced 514 V-J features to 13, which were used in a naive Bayes classifier (R e1071). Thyroid-blood repertoire similarity was quantified with the Morisita-Horn index. TCRdb trimmed the raw reads at Q25, called clones with MiXCR and kept productive beta chains. CDR3 protein duplicates are merged, each entry listing the most common genes and DNA. The V and J calls reflect TCRdb's pipeline rather than the authors' work. In this sample the table shows around 660,000 distinct CDR3 sequences, 40% to 55% of which occur a single time. Less than 9% of the sample is taken by the ten largest.

Looking up the germline V gene (reference sequence) yields CDR1 LNHDA and CDR2 SQIVND. CDR3 length: 13 amino acids, cysteine to phenylalanine. Only CDR3 DNA is held: 39 bases, read in frame from base 1. Exclusion was applied to patients with uncontrolled infections, other autoimmune diseases, pregnancy or lactation. Diagnoses were based on clinical symptoms, serum thyroxine and TRAb, thyroid ultrasound and orbital computed tomography. Total RNA was extracted with Trizol reagent, and quality was checked on an Agilent 2100 Bioanalyzer. The receptor was isolated from an adult man with Graves' disease, either hyperthyroidism or ophthalmopathy (not recorded which). Input material: peripheral blood or thyroid tissue (not recorded which). The receptor chain draws on TRBV19 and TRBJ2-6, with TRBD1 identical over 7 junction bases. Read as DNA, the sequence is TGTGCCAGTAGGCCATCAGGGGGCAACGTCCTGACTTTC. It is translated as CASRPSGGNVLTF.